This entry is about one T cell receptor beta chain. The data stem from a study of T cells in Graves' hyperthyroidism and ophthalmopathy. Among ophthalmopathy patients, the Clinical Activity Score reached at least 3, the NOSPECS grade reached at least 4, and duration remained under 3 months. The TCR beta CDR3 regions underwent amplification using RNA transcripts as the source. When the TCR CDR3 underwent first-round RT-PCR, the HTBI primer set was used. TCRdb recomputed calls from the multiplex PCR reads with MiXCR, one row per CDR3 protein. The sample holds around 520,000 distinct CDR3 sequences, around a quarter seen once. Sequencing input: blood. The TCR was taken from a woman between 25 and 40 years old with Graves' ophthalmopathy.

The CDR3 DNA reads as TGTGCCAGCAGCCCGCGAGGGGTGGCGCGCACTGAAGCTTTCTTT. It encodes CASSPRGVARTEAFF. The chain links TRBV11-2 to TRBJ1-1, with a possible D match to TRBD1 (5 bases). CDR1 SGHAT and CDR2 FQNNGV come from the germline V gene. The V and J ends lost 5 bases and 4 bases respectively, with 17 bases between them. This CDR3 region has 15 residues.